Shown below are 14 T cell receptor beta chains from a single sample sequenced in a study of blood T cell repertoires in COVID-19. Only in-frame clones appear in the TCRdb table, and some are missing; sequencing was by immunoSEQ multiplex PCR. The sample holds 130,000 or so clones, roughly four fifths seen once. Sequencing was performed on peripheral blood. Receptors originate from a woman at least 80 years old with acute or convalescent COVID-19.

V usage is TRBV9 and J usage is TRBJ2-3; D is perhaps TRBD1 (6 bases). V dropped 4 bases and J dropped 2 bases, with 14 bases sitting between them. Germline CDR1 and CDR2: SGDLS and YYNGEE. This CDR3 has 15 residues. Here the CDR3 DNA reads TGTGCCAGCAGCAGGGACACCGTAAACACAGATACGCAGTATTTT. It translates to CASSRDTVNTDTQYF.

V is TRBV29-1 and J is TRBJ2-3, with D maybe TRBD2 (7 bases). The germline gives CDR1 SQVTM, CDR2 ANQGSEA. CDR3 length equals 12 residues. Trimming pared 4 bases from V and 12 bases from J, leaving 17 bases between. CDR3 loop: CSVVLGGAFQYF. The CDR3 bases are TGCAGCGTTGTCCTGGGGGGGGCATTTCAGTATTTT.

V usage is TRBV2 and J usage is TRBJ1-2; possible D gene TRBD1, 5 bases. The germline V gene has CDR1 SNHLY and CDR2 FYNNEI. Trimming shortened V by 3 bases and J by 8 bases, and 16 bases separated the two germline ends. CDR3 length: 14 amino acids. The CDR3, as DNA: TGTGCCAGCAGTGAGTTTTCAGGGTACACGGGCTACACCTTC. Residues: CASSEFSGYTGYTF. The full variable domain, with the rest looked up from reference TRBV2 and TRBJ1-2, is EPEVTQTPSHQVTQMGQEVILRCVPISNHLYFYWYRQILGQKVEFLVSFYNNEISEKSEIFDDQFSVERPDGSNFTLKIRSTKLEDSAMYFCASSEFSGYTGYTFGSGTRLTVV.

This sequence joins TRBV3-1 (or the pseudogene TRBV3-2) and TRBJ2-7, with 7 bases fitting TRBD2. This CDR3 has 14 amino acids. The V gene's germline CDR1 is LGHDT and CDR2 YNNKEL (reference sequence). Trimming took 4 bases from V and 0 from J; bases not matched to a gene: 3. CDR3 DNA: TGTGCCAGCAGCCTACGACTAGCCTCCTACGAGCAGTACTTC. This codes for CASSLRLASYEQYF.

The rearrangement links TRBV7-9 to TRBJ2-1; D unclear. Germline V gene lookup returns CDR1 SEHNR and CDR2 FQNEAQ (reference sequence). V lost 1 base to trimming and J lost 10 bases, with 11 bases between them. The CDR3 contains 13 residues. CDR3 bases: TGTGCCAGCAGCTTAGGGCCGCAGAGGGAGCAGTTCTTC. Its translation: CASSLGPQREQFF.

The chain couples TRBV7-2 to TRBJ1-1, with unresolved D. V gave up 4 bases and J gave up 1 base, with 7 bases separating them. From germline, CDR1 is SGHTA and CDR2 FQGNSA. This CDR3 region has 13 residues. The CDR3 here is CASSSYSNTEAFF. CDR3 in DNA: TGTGCCAGCAGCTCGTACTCGAACACTGAAGCTTTCTTT. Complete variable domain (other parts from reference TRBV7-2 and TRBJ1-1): GAGVSQSPSNKVTEKGKDVELRCDPISGHTALYWYRQSLGQGLEFLIYFQGNSAPDKSGLPSDRFSAERTGGSVSTLTIQRTQQEDSAVYLCASSSYSNTEAFFGQGTRLTVV.

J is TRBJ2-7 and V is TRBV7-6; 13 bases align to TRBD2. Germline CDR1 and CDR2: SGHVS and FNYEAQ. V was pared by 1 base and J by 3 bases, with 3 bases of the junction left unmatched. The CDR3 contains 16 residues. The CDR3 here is CASSLGGLAGHYEQYF. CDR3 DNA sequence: TGTGCCAGCAGCTTAGGGGGACTAGCGGGGCACTACGAGCAGTACTTC.

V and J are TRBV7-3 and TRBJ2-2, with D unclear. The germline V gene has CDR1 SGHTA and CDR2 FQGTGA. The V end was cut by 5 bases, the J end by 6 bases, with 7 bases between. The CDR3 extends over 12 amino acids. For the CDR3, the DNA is TGTGCCAGCAGCCCCCCGGCCGGGGAGCTGTTTTTT. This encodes CASSPPAGELFF. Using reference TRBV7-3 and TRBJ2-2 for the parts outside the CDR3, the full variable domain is GAGVSQTPSNKVTEKGKYVELRCDPISGHTALYWYRQSLGQGPEFLIYFQGTGAADDSGLPNDRFFAVRPEGSVSTLKIQRTERGDSAVYLCASSPPAGELFFGEGSRLTVL.

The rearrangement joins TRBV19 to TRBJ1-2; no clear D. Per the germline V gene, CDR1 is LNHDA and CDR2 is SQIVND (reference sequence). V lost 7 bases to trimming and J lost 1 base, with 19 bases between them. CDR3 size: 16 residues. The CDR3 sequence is CASMAAALGDNYGYTF. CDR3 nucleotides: TGTGCCAGTATGGCGGCAGCCCTGGGTGATAACTATGGCTACACCTTC.

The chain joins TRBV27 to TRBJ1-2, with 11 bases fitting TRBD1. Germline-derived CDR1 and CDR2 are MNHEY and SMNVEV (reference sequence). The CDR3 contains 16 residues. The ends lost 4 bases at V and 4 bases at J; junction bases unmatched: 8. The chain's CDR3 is CASSYGTGGHLYGYTF. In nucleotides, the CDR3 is TGTGCCAGCAGTTATGGGACAGGGGGACACCTCTATGGCTACACCTTC.

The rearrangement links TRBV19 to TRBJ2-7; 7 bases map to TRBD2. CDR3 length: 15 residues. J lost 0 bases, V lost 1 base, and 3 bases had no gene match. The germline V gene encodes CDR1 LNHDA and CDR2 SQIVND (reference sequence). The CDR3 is CASSIVGGGSYEQYF. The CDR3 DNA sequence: TGTGCCAGTAGTATAGTAGGCGGGGGCTCCTACGAGCAGTACTTC.

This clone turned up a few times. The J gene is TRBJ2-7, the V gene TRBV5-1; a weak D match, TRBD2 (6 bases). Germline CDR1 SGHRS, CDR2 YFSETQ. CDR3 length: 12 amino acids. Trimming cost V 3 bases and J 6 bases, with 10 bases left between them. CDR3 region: CASSWGEVEQYF. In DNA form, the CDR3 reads TGCGCCAGCAGCTGGGGGGAAGTCGAGCAGTACTTC.

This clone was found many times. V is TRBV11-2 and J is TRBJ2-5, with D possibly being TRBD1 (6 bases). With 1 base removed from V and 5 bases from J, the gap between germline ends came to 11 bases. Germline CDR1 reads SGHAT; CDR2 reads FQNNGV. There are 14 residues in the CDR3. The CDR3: CASSLAQGRETQYF. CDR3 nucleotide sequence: TGTGCCAGCAGCTTAGCACAGGGTAGGGAGACCCAGTACTTC.

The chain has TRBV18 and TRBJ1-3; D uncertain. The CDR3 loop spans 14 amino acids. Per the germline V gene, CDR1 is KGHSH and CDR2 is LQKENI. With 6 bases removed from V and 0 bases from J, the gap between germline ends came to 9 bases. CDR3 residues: CASSEGNSGNTIYF. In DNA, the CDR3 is TGTGCCAGCTCGGAGGGAAACTCTGGAAACACCATATATTTT. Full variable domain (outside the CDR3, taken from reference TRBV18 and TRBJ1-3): NAGVMQNPRHLVRRRGQEARLRCSPMKGHSHVYWYRQLPEEGLKFMVYLQKENIIDESGMPKERFSAEFPKEGPSILRIQQVVRGDSAAYFCASSEGNSGNTIYFGEGSWLTVV.